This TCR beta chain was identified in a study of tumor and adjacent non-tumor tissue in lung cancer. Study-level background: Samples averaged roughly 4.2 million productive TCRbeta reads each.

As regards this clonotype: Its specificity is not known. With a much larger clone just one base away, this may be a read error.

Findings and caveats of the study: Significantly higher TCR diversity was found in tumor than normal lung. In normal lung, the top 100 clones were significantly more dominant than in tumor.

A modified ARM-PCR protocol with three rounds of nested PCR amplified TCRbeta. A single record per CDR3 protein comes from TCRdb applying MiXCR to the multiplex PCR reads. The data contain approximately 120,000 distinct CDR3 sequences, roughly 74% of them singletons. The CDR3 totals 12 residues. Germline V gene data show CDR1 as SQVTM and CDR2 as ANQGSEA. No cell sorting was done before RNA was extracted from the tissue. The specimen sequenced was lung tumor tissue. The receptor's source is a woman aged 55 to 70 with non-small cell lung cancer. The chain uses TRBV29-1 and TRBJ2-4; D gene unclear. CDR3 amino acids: CGVEREINIQYF. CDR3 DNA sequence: TGCGGCGTTGAACGTGAGATAAACATTCAGTACTTC. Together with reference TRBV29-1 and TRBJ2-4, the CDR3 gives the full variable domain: SAVISQKPSRDICQRGTSLTIQCQVDSQVTMMFWYRQQPGQSLTLIATANQGSEATYESGFVIDKFPISRPNLTFSTLTVSNMSPEDSSIYLCGVEREINIQYFGAGTRLSVL.